This T cell receptor (beta chain) was observed in a study of blood T cell repertoires in COVID-19. This CDR3 region has 15 residues. Using immunoSEQ multiplex PCR, the repertoire was profiled, and TCRdb retains in-frame clones only, with some absent. Of 300,000 to 400,000 clones listed, more than 90% are singletons. Cohorts were assigned according to the clinical history that participants reported. During the 2 weeks before they entered the study, exposed participants had met someone with a PCR-confirmed or clinician-diagnosed COVID-19 case. The J gene is TRBJ2-5, the V gene TRBV21-1; whether TRBD1, the table's D call, matches the DNA was not checked. TRBV21-1 is a documented pseudogene. What was sequenced was PBMCs or T cells enriched from blood (not recorded which). The TCR comes from a woman under 40 who had been exposed to COVID-19. Written as DNA, the CDR3 is TGTGCCAGCACCGAGCAGACAGGGTTCGGAGAGACCCAGTACTTC. Translated: CASTEQTGFGETQYF.